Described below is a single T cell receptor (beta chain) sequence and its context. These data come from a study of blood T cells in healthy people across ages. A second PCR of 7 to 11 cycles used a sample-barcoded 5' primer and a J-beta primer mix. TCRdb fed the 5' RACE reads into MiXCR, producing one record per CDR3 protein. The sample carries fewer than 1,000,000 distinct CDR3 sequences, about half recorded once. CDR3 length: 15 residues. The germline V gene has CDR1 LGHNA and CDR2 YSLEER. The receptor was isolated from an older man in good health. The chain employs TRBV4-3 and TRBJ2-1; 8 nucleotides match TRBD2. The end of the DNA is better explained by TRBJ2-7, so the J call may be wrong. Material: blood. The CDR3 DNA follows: TGCGCCAGCAGCAGGAGCGGGGGCTCCTACAATGAGCAGTACTTC. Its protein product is CASSRSGGSYNEQYF.